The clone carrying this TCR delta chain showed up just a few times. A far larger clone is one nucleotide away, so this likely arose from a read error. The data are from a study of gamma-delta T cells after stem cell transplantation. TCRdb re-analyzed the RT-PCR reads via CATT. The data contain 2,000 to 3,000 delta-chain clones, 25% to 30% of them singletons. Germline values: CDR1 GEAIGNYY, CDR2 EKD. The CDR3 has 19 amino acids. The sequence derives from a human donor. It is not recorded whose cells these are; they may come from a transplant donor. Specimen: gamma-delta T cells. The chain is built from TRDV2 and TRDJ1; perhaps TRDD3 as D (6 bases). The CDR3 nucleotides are TGTGCCTGTGGCACCGTCCCGGGGATGAAAACCCTGTACACCGATAAACTCATCTTT. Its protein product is CACGTVPGMKTLYTDKLIF.